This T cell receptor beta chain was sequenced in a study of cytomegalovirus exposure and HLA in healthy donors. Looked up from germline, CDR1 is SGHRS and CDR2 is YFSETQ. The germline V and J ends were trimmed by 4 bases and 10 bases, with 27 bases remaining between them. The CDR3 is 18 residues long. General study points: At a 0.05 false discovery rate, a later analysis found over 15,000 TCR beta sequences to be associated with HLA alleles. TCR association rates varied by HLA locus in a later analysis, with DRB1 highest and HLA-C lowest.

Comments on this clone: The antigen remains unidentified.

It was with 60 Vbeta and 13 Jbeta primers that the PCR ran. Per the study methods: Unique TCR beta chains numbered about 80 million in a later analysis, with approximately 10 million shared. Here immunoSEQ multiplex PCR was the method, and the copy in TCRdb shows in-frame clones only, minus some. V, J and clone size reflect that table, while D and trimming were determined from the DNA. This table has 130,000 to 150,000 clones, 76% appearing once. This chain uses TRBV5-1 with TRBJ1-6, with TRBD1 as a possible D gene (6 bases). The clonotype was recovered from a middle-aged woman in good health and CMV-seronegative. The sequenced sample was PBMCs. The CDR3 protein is CASSSDTGTRRMESPLHF. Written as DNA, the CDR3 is TGCGCCAGCAGCAGCGATACCGGGACACGGAGGATGGAATCACCCCTCCACTTT.